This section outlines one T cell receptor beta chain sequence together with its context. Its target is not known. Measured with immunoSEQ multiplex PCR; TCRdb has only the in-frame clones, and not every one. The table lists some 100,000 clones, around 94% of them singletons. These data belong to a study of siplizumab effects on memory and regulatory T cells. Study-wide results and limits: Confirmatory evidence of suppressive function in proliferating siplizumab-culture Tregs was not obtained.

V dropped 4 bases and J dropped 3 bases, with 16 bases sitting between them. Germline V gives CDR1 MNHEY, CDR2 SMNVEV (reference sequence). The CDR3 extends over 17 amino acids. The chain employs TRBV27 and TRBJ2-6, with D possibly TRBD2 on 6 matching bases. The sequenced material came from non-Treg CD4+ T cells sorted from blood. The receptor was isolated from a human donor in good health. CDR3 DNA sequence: TGTGCCAGCAGTTCCCGTCCACTAGCTGGTGGGGCCAACGTCCTGACTTTC. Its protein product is CASSSRPLAGGANVLTF.